Each of the 23 T cell receptor beta chains below was sequenced from the same sample in a study of control samples from healthy donors and cancer patients. Assay used: immunoSEQ multiplex PCR; TCRdb lists only in-frame clones, some missing. This sample has 110,000 or so clones, with 83% found just once. Source material: blood. These receptors all come from a woman in her forties or fifties in good health.

The V call is TRBV9, the J call TRBJ2-1; D is unresolved. Between the trimmed V and J ends, which lost 4 bases and 10 bases, there was a span of 27 bases. Germline assignment: CDR1 SGDLS and CDR2 YYNGEE. The length of the CDR3 is 17 residues. The CDR3 protein is CASSSRAGDSLDGEQFF. The CDR3 nucleotides are TGTGCCAGCAGCTCCCGTGCAGGAGACTCTCTTGACGGAGAGCAGTTCTTC.

The J gene is TRBJ1-5, the V gene TRBV5-1; 9 positions agree with TRBD1. Unmatched junction bases numbered 4, after V lost 2 bases and J lost 4 bases. CDR3 length equals 15 residues. Germline V gene data show CDR1 as SGHRS and CDR2 as YFSETQ. CDR3 nucleotide sequence: TGCGCCAGCAGCTTAGCCGGGACAGGGAATCAGCCCCAGCATTTT. The encoded protein is CASSLAGTGNQPQHF.

This clone came up a few times. V and J are TRBV5-5 and TRBJ2-4; 8 positions match TRBD1. Germline values: CDR1 SGHKS, CDR2 YYEKEE (reference sequence). V shed 4 bases, J shed 0 bases, and the junction held 12 bases outside the gene matches. CDR3 length equals 18 residues. The CDR3 region has the DNA TGTGCCAGCAGCCGGTTGACTTCGGACAGGGTAGCCAAAAACATTCAGTACTTC. Residues: CASSRLTSDRVAKNIQYF.

The rearrangement uses TRBV14 and TRBJ1-1; 11 nucleotides agree with TRBD1. V was pared by 7 bases and J by 9 bases, with 16 bases of the junction left unmatched. CDR1 SGHDN and CDR2 FVKESK come from the germline V gene. The CDR3 consists of 16 residues. The CDR3 here is CASTPPSDRGRGKAFF. CDR3 DNA sequence: TGTGCCAGCACCCCTCCCTCGGACAGGGGGCGCGGTAAAGCTTTCTTT.

This chain uses TRBV24-1 with TRBJ2-2, with 7 bases lining up with TRBD2. From germline, CDR1 is KGHDR and CDR2 SFDVKD. CDR3 size: 15 residues. V was pared by 4 bases and J by 4 bases, with 5 bases of the junction left unmatched. The CDR3 reads CATSESGLFTGELFF. As DNA, the CDR3 is TGTGCCACCAGTGAATCGGGACTATTCACCGGGGAGCTGTTTTTT.

The genes are TRBV7-2 and TRBJ1-3, with 9 bases aligning to TRBD1. V lost 4 bases, J lost 2 bases, and 3 bases stayed unmatched. CDR1 and CDR2 (germline): SGHTA, FQGNSA. This CDR3 comprises 15 residues. DNA for the CDR3: TGTGCCAGCAGCTCGACAGGGGGAGCTGGAAACACCATATATTTT. Translation gives CASSSTGGAGNTIYF. The full variable domain, in which reference TRBV7-2 and TRBJ1-3 provide the parts outside the CDR3, is GAGVSQSPSNKVTEKGKDVELRCDPISGHTALYWYRQSLGQGLEFLIYFQGNSAPDKSGLPSDRFSAERTGGSVSTLTIQRTQQEDSAVYLCASSSTGGAGNTIYFGEGSWLTVV.

This chain links TRBV28 with TRBJ1-5; 8 nucleotides agree with TRBD1. The V gene's germline CDR1 is MDHEN and CDR2 SYDVKM. J was trimmed by 5 bases and V by 6 bases; bases with no gene match: 6. This CDR3 spans 14 amino acids. CDR3 in amino acids: CASRGTGPHQPQHF. The CDR3 DNA reads as TGTGCCAGCAGAGGGACAGGCCCTCATCAGCCCCAGCATTTT.

The chain is built from TRBV11-1 and TRBJ2-7, with D possibly being TRBD1 or TRBD2 (7 bases each). Per the germline V gene, CDR1 is SGHAT and CDR2 is FQDESV (reference sequence). V was cut by 6 bases and J by 4 bases, with 16 bases left in between. There are 14 residues in the CDR3. The CDR3 DNA is TGTGCCAGCAGATTTACAGGGGAGGGGTACGAGCAGTACTTC. It encodes CASRFTGEGYEQYF.

This chain connects TRBV5-5 to TRBJ2-7; the D gene is possibly TRBD1 (5 bases). Trimming stripped 0 bases from V and 3 bases from J, with 10 bases between. The CDR3 runs 14 residues. CDR1 SGHKS and CDR2 YYEKEE come from the germline V gene (reference sequence). CDR3 region: CASSLVSGNYEQYF. The DNA of the CDR3 is TGTGCCAGCAGCTTGGTCTCAGGGAACTACGAGCAGTACTTC.

The CDR3 nucleotides read TGTGCCACCAGCAGAGATGGGGCAGGGTACACTGAAGCTTTCTTT. Its protein product is CATSRDGAGYTEAFF. The V gene is TRBV15, the J gene TRBJ1-1, with a weak D call TRBD1 (5 bases). The CDR3 totals 15 residues. The V end lost 0 bases, the J end lost 3 bases, and 11 bases lay between the germline ends. Germline lookup yields CDR1 LNHNV and CDR2 YYDKDF (reference sequence).

This clone showed up just a few times. At the DNA level, this CDR3 is encoded by other sequences in the same sample as well. This chain uses TRBV5-4 with TRBJ1-2; D remains ambiguous. V was clipped by 2 bases and J by 8 bases, with 13 bases between them. Looked up from germline, CDR1 is SGHNT and CDR2 is YYREEE (reference sequence). The CDR3 covers 13 residues. The CDR3 spells CASSLAGIDGYTF. As DNA, the CDR3 is TGTGCCAGCAGCTTAGCGGGGATTGACGGCTACACCTTC.

This chain links TRBV5-6 with TRBJ2-7; unclear D gene. Germline CDR1 SGHDT, CDR2 YYEEEE. This CDR3 comprises 13 residues. The ends were cut back, 2 bases at V and 3 bases at J, with 9 bases in the middle. CDR3 in DNA: TGTGCCAGCAGCTTTCTGTCAGGCTACGAGCAGTACTTC. Protein: CASSFLSGYEQYF.

This chain links TRBV10-3 with TRBJ2-3; 10 bases align to TRBD2. Losses at the gene ends were 2 bases for V and 0 bases for J; bases not matched to a gene: 2. The CDR3 runs to 16 residues. Germline CDR1 reads ENHRY; CDR2 reads SYGVKD. CDR3 amino acids: CAISELAGASTDTQYF. The CDR3 DNA follows: TGTGCCATCAGTGAGCTAGCGGGGGCGAGCACAGATACGCAGTATTTT.

This rearrangement joins TRBV5-4 to TRBJ2-1; 10 bases are shared with TRBD1. CDR3 length: 14 residues. V lost 4 bases to trimming and J lost 9 bases; unmatched junction nucleotides: 7. Germline V gives CDR1 SGHNT, CDR2 YYREEE (reference sequence). The DNA of the CDR3 is TGTGCCAGCAGCCTGGACAGGGGGTCGGCTGAGCAGTTCTTC. Encoded protein: CASSLDRGSAEQFF.

This sequence joins TRBV19 and TRBJ2-7, with D tentatively TRBD2 (6 bases). The CDR3 is 14 amino acids. The germline gives CDR1 LNHDA, CDR2 SQIVND (reference sequence). V shed 4 bases and J shed 4 bases, with 14 bases lying between them. The CDR3 here is CASSRIADAYEQYF. The CDR3 coding sequence is TGTGCCAGTAGTAGGATAGCGGACGCATACGAGCAGTACTTC.

This chain joins TRBV7-6 and TRBJ2-7; D is ambiguous. Germline V gene sequence: CDR1 SGHVS, CDR2 FNYEAQ. The CDR3 contains 13 residues. The V and J ends lost 0 bases and 0 bases respectively, with 3 bases between them. The CDR3 region is CASSLASSYEQYF. The DNA for the CDR3 is TGTGCCAGCAGCTTAGCAAGCTCCTACGAGCAGTACTTC. The full variable domain, rest sourced from reference TRBV7-6 and TRBJ2-7, is GAGVSQSPRYKVTKRGQDVALRCDPISGHVSLYWYRQALGQGPEFLTYFNYEAQQDKSGLPNDRFSAERPEGSISTLTIQRTEQRDSAMYRCASSLASSYEQYFGPGTRLTVT.

The chain recombines TRBV4-2 with TRBJ2-1; 8 bases align to TRBD2. V lost 1 base, J lost 6 bases, and 5 bases stayed unmatched. The CDR3 extends over 15 amino acids. Germline V lookup: CDR1 LGHNA, CDR2 YNFKEQ. The CDR3 coding sequence is TGTGCCAGCAGCCAAGCCAGCGGGAGTGCCAATGAGCAGTTCTTC. Amino acids: CASSQASGSANEQFF.

The CDR3 nucleotides are TGCGCCAGCAGGACATATCAGGGGGGTAATTCACCCCTCCACTTT. Amino acid sequence: CASRTYQGGNSPLHF. This chain connects TRBV5-1 to TRBJ1-6, with 7 bases lining up with TRBD1. The ends lost 5 bases at V and 6 bases at J; junction bases unmatched: 8. Germline CDR1 is SGHRS and CDR2 is YFSETQ. This CDR3 comprises 15 residues.

The J gene is TRBJ1-2, the V gene TRBV5-5; the match to TRBD1 covers 9 bases. The CDR3 loop spans 14 amino acids. The germline CDR1 and CDR2 sequences are SGHKS and YYEKEE (reference sequence). J lost 3 bases, V lost 0 bases, and 0 bases had no gene match. In DNA form, the CDR3 reads TGTGCCAGCAGCTTGGACAGGGGGCACTATGGCTACACCTTC. Translated: CASSLDRGHYGYTF.

The V gene is TRBV4-3, the J gene TRBJ1-4; 8 nucleotides line up with TRBD1. CDR1 LGHNA and CDR2 YSLEER come from the germline V gene. The junction had 8 bases not matched to a gene; V was cut back by 3 bases and J by 5 bases. The CDR3 totals 16 residues. CDR3 amino acids: CASSQAYRGENEKLFF. The CDR3 region has the DNA TGCGCCAGCAGCCAGGCCTACAGGGGGGAAAATGAAAAACTGTTTTTT.

The chain joins TRBV24-1 to TRBJ2-7, with 7 bases that match TRBD1. V dropped 4 bases and J dropped 5; count of bases not matched to a gene: 4. CDR3 size: 13 residues. Germline V gene data show CDR1 as KGHDR and CDR2 as SFDVKD. CDR3 residues: CATSEQGTHEQYF. The CDR3 DNA is TGTGCCACCAGTGAACAGGGGACCCACGAGCAGTACTTC.

The rearrangement links TRBV30 to TRBJ1-5, with a possible D match to TRBD1 (5 bases). V was pared by 1 base and J by 5 bases, with 12 bases between. Germline CDR1 reads GTSNPN; CDR2 reads SVGIG (reference sequence). CDR3 length: 14 amino acids. In nucleotides, the CDR3 is TGTGCCTGGAGTGATGGAGGGGAGGATCAGCCCCAGCATTTT. Translated, it gives CAWSDGGEDQPQHF.

This sequence joins TRBV19 and TRBJ2-3, with D maybe TRBD1 (5 bases). V dropped 5 bases and J dropped 3 bases, with 12 bases sitting between them. Germline CDR1 is LNHDA and CDR2 is SQIVND (reference sequence). The CDR3 consists of 14 residues. CDR3 region: CASSPGRETDTQYF. The CDR3 region has the DNA TGTGCCAGTAGTCCCGGCAGGGAAACAGATACGCAGTATTTT.